A selection of T cell receptor beta chains follows, all from one sample in a study of early T cells in non-severe SARS-CoV-2 infection. TCRdb itself ran the 5' RACE reads through MiXCR, one entry per CDR3 protein. This table has 50,000 to 70,000 distinct CDR3 sequences, 8% to 9% appearing once. Sequencing used whole blood. Source of these receptors: an adult who was a healthcare worker with PCR-confirmed SARS-CoV-2 infection or an uninfected control (not recorded which). The CDR3 runs from the conserved cysteine through the conserved F or W. D genes are given only for firm matches. Clone size is not always given. Where it is, it says once, few, many or a class for expanded clones.

. . TRBJ2-1 TRBV4-2 TGTGCCAGCAGCCAGGGGGCTCGGGGCAATGAGCAGTTCTTC CASSQGARGNEQFF
TRBD2 many TRBJ2-7 TRBV6-2/TRBV6-3 TGTGCCAGCATCAAAGGCACTAGCGGGAGAGGCGAGCAGTACTTC CASIKGTSGRGEQYF
. many TRBJ1-2 TRBV12-3/TRBV12-4 TGTGCCAGCAGGTTGGACAGCGTCTATGGCTACACCTTC CASRLDSVYGYTF
. many TRBJ2-7 TRBV12-3/TRBV12-4 TGTGCCAGCAGCCTGGGGGCTAGCGGACCCTACGAGCAGTACTTC CASSLGASGPYEQYF
. . TRBJ1-1 TRBV20-1 TGCAGTGCTAGAGAACCTCAGCCTGGAGGGAACACTGAAGCTTTCTTT CSAREPQPGGNTEAFF
. many TRBJ1-1 TRBV11-2 TGTGCCAGCAGCACCCGGACATTAAACGATCCTTTCTTT CASSTRTLNDPFF
. . TRBJ1-1 TRBV30 TGTGCCTGGAGTGCCCCCAACACTGAAGCTTTCTTT CAWSAPNTEAFF
TRBD1 many TRBJ2-7 TRBV29-1 TGCAGCGTTGATAGACCGGACAGGGGCGAGCAGTACTTC CSVDRPDRGEQYF
. many TRBJ1-4 TRBV20-1 TGCAGTGCTCGGTCCAGCCTAAATAATGAAAAACTGTTTTTT CSARSSLNNEKLFF
. . TRBJ2-3 TRBV20-1 TGCAGTGCGGGACTGCTCAATACGCAGTATTTT CSAGLLNTQYF
. . TRBJ2-7 TRBV20-1 TGCAGTGCTAGAGATTCGGGGACTCCAACCTACGAGCAGTACTTC CSARDSGTPTYEQYF
. many TRBJ1-4 TRBV2 TGTGCCAGCAGTCGCCAGGGAACTAATGAAAAACTGTTTTTT CASSRQGTNEKLFF
. many TRBJ2-7 TRBV21-1 TGTGCCAGCAGCGGACTAGCGGCCTACGAGCAGTACTTC CASSGLAAYEQYF
. few TRBJ2-7 TRBV28 TGTGCCAGCCAGACAGGATACGAGCAGTACTTC CASQTGYEQYF
. many TRBJ2-4 TRBV5-6 TGTGCCAGCAACCAAGAAAGGATGAAAAACATTCAGTACTTC CASNQERMKNIQYF
. few TRBJ1-1 TRBV12-3/TRBV12-4 TGTGCCAGCAGCCAACAGGGACCGAACACTGAAGCTTTCTTT CASSQQGPNTEAFF
TRBD1 many TRBJ2-3 TRBV19 TGTGCCAGTAGCCCCACGGGACAGGGGTATACGCAGTATTTT CASSPTGQGYTQYF
TRBD1 . TRBJ2-1 TRBV7-7 TGTGCCAGCAGCCGGGACAGGGTCAGTGAGCAGTTCTTC CASSRDRVSEQFF
. many TRBJ2-2 TRBV9 TGTGCCAGCAGCGTAGGAGGCGGGAACTCAAACACCGGGGAGCTGTTTTTT CASSVGGGNSNTGELFF
TRBD1 . TRBJ2-1 TRBV24-1 TGTGCCACCAGTCGGCAGGGGGCCTACAATGAGCAGTTCTTC CATSRQGAYNEQFF
. . TRBJ2-3 TRBV6-1 TGTGCCAGCAGTGAAGCGGGAAGCACAGATACGCAGTATTTT CASSEAGSTDTQYF
. many TRBJ2-1 TRBV28 TGTGCCAGCAGCACTGACGCCATCAATGAGCAGTTCTTC CASSTDAINEQFF
. many TRBJ2-1 TRBV9 TGTGCCAGCAGCAGGAATAGGGAAAGGGACAATGAGCAGTTCTTC CASSRNRERDNEQFF
. . TRBJ2-2 TRBV3-1 TGTGCCAGCAGCCAGGGTCTGCTAGGCACCGGGGAGCTGTTTTTT CASSQGLLGTGELFF
. . TRBJ1-3 TRBV20-1 TGCAGTGCCCAGAGAGGGCTAGGAAACACCATATATTTT CSAQRGLGNTIYF
. . TRBJ2-2 TRBV28 TGTGCCAGCAGTTATCCACAGGGCACCGGGGAGCTGTTTTTT CASSYPQGTGELFF
TRBD1 medium-sized TRBJ2-1 TRBV28 TGTGCCAGCAGAACAGGGGGGCTTCTCAATGAGCAGTTCTTC CASRTGGLLNEQFF
TRBD2 . TRBJ2-7 TRBV5-4 TGTGCCAGCAGCTTGTCGAGGGGACTACCAGAGGCGCAGTACTTC CASSLSRGLPEAQYF
. . TRBJ2-7 TRBV28 TGTGCCAGCAGTTCTACAGGGAAATACGAGCAGTACTTC CASSSTGKYEQYF
. . TRBJ2-1 TRBV4-2 TGTGCCAGCAGCCAAGATCTAGCTAGCTATGGCAATGAGCAGTTCTTC CASSQDLASYGNEQFF
TRBD2 . TRBJ2-7 TRBV5-6 TGTGCCAGCAGCTTGTCGGGACTAGCGGCCTACGAGCAGTACTTC CASSLSGLAAYEQYF
TRBD1 many TRBJ1-2 TRBV10-3 TGTGCCATCAGTGGAGGGACAGGGGAGAGAGGCTACACCTTC CAISGGTGERGYTF
. . TRBJ2-5 TRBV7-2 TGTGCCAGCAGTTTCATTGAGACCCAGTACTTC CASSFIETQYF
TRBD1 . TRBJ1-5 TRBV5-1 TGCGCCAGCAGCCTTCCGCGACAGGGGACAAATCAGCCCCAGCATTTT CASSLPRQGTNQPQHF
. . TRBJ2-1 TRBV3-1 TGTGCCAGCAGCCAAAATCCAGGGGCGGGGAATGAGCAGTTCTTC CASSQNPGAGNEQFF
. many TRBJ2-2 TRBV27 TGTGCCAGCAGTTTAGACGGGGAGCTGTTTTTT CASSLDGELFF
. . TRBJ1-4 TRBV12-3/TRBV12-4 TGTGCCAGCAGCGGGGTGGGTGAAAAACTGTTTTTT CASSGVGEKLFF
TRBD2 few TRBJ2-7 TRBV4-2 TGTGCCAGCAGCCAAGAGGTGGGAGGGAGCTCCTACGAGCAGTACTTC CASSQEVGGSSYEQYF
. many TRBJ2-5 TRBV11-2 TGTGCCAGCAGCTTAGCGACAGGAAACCAAGAGACCCAGTACTTC CASSLATGNQETQYF
TRBD2 many TRBJ2-1 TRBV28 TGTGCCAGCAGTTTATTTTCTAGCGGGAGCTCCAATGAGCAGTTCTTC CASSLFSSGSSNEQFF
. . TRBJ2-1 TRBV28 TGTGCCAGCAGTTTGGGGGGCTATGAGCAGTTCTTC CASSLGGYEQFF
. few TRBJ1-5 TRBV7-2 TGTGCCAGCAGCCCACAGACAGATTTTGGCAATCAGCCCCAGCATTTT CASSPQTDFGNQPQHF
. many TRBJ2-6 TRBV19 TGTGCCAGTAGTATCCAAACTGGGGCCAACGTCCTGACTTTC CASSIQTGANVLTF
. many TRBJ2-2 TRBV7-2 TGTGCCAGCAGCTCACAGGACACCGGGGAGCTGTTTTTT CASSSQDTGELFF
TRBD2 . TRBJ2-1 TRBV29-1 TGCAGCTATTCTAGCGGAAGCAATGAGCAGTTCTTC CSYSSGSNEQFF
TRBD1 many TRBJ2-3 TRBV5-1 TGCGCCAGCAGCCGGGACAGCCAGACAGATACGCAGTATTTT CASSRDSQTDTQYF
. many TRBJ2-1 TRBV6-6 TGTGCCAGCAGTCCGCAGGATGAGCAGTTCTTC CASSPQDEQFF
. many TRBJ1-1 TRBV20-1 TGCAGTGCGCCGAGGGACGGACCTGAAGCTTTCTTT CSAPRDGPEAFF